Sequencing of this TCR beta chain was carried out in a study of T cell responses to AZD1222 COVID-19 vaccine. For the study at large: Doses given second, at about 4 or about 12 weeks, were pooled.

The CDR3 runs to 16 residues. Looked up from germline, CDR1 is SGHVS and CDR2 is FNYEAQ. J gave up 2 bases and V 5 bases, and 10 bases lay outside the gene matches. Libraries were prepared by immunoSEQ multiplex PCR; TCRdb keeps only in-frame clonotypes and omits some of them. The table has 150,000 to 200,000 clones, more than 80% seen once; the top ten hold around 2.6%. General study points: Targets within unmutated variant regions were reportedly found for nearly half of spike-specific TCRs. Seropositive AZD1222 recipients at baseline numbered only 6 or 7. Researchers took repertoire samples only after the peak T cell response had come.

This clone was found once. Its antigen is undetermined. The TCR was taken from an adult in good health. This chain connects TRBV7-6 to TRBJ2-3, with TRBD2 matching 7 bases. The sequenced sample was peripheral blood, obtained on day 0 of AZD1222 vaccination. Written as DNA, the CDR3 is TGTGCCAGCAGCCTCGGGGGAGGGCTTTTCACAGATACGCAGTATTTT. Its translation is CASSLGGGLFTDTQYF. The full variable domain, completed using reference TRBV7-6 and TRBJ2-3, is GAGVSQSPRYKVTKRGQDVALRCDPISGHVSLYWYRQALGQGPEFLTYFNYEAQQDKSGLPNDRFSAERPEGSISTLTIQRTEQRDSAMYRCASSLGGGLFTDTQYFGPGTRLTVL.